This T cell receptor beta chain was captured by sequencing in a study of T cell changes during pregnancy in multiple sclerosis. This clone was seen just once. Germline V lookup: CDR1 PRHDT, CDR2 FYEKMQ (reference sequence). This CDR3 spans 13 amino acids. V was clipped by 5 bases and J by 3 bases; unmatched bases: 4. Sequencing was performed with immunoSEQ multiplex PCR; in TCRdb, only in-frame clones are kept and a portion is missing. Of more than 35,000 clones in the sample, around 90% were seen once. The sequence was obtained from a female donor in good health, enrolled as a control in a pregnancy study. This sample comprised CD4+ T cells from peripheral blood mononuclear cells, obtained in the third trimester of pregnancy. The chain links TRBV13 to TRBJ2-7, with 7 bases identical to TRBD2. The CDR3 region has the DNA TGTGCCAGCAGCCATAGGGACTACTACGAGCAGTACTTC. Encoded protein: CASSHRDYYEQYF.